The source of this TCR beta chain is a study of identical twins. This CDR3 spans 13 amino acids. The germline gives CDR1 SGDLS, CDR2 YYNGEE. V lost 2 bases, J lost 9 bases, and 13 bases lay in between. Template switching added a universal primer site, and cDNA bore unique molecular identifiers. TCRdb re-called the 5' RACE reads through MiXCR, storing one row per CDR3 protein. The sample contains roughly 540,000 distinct CDR3 sequences, about 20% of which appear only once. Findings and caveats of the study: Abundant beta clonotypes from cord blood had fewer insertions, unlike memory repertoires, which showed none.

As concerns this clonotype: Its antigen is unknown.

The data were also submitted as part of a second study, on T cells expressing NK-cell markers. From that report: Seven of eight sequenced donors tested HCMV-seropositive; one tested seronegative.

The clonotype comes from a young woman in good health. The sample taken for sequencing was CD4+ T cells sorted from blood. The chain is built from TRBV9 and TRBJ2-3; D unclear. This CDR3 is CASSVLPADTQYF. The CDR3 DNA follows: TGTGCCAGCAGCGTTTTGCCGGCGGACACGCAGTATTTT. The full variable domain, completed using reference TRBV9 and TRBJ2-3, is DSGVTQTPKHLITATGQRVTLRCSPRSGDLSVYWYQQSLDQGLQFLIQYYNGEERAKGNILERFSAQQFPDLHSELNLSSLELGDSALYFCASSVLPADTQYFGPGTRLTVL.